This is a list of T cell receptor beta chains from one sample in a study of CD8 T cells in Susac syndrome. TCRdb recomputed calls from the immunoSEQ multiplex PCR reads with MiXCR, one row per CDR3 protein. The sample records over 100,000 distinct CDR3 sequences, around 95% being singletons. Input material: CD4+ T cells from PBMCs. These receptors were obtained from a human donor in good health. CDR3s include the opening cysteine and the closing phenylalanine or tryptophan. The D gene is left open where the match is weak.

d_call,v_call,j_call,cdr3_nt,cdr3_aa
.,TRBV28,TRBJ1-6,TGTGCCAGCAAGCCCGGGGGCAAGAGCTCCTATAATTCACCCCTCCACTTT,CASKPGGKSSYNSPLHF
TRBD1,TRBV20-1,TRBJ1-1,TGCAGTGCTAGAGGCGGACAGGGAAAGAACACTGAAGCTTTCTTT,CSARGGQGKNTEAFF
.,TRBV7-2,TRBJ2-2,TGTGCCAGCAACCCATCGGGGAGGAACACCGGGGAGCTGTTTTTT,CASNPSGRNTGELFF
TRBD1,TRBV5-6,TRBJ1-5,TGTGCCAGCAGCTCGCGGACAGGCTATAGCAATCAGCCCCAGCATTTT,CASSSRTGYSNQPQHF
TRBD2,TRBV14,TRBJ2-3,TGTGCCAGCAGCCCCGGGACTAGCGTTTATAATACGCAGTATTTT,CASSPGTSVYNTQYF
.,TRBV18,TRBJ1-5,TGTGCCAGCTCACCAGGCGGTTATCAGCCCCAGCATTTT,CASSPGGYQPQHF
.,TRBV15,TRBJ1-2,TGTGCCACCAGCCATCAGGGGCAGGCCTATGGCTACACCTTC,CATSHQGQAYGYTF
.,TRBV10-3,TRBJ2-7,TGTGCCATCGGGACCGGGAATCTCGAGCAGTACTTC,CAIGTGNLEQYF
.,TRBV20-1,TRBJ2-3,TGCAGTGTCGTCAGGGGTATAGATACGCAGTATTTT,CSVVRGIDTQYF
.,TRBV7-2,TRBJ2-5,TGTGCCAGCAGCTTACACGGGGTCCAAGAGACCCAGTACTTC,CASSLHGVQETQYF
.,TRBV5-1,TRBJ2-3,TGCGCCAGCAGCCCCCCCGGGCCTCAAGATACGCAGTATTTT,CASSPPGPQDTQYF
TRBD1,TRBV3-1,TRBJ2-5,TGTGCCAGCAGCCTCCGGGACAGGGGGCCCCAAGAGACCCAGTACTTC,CASSLRDRGPQETQYF
.,TRBV2,TRBJ1-5,TGTGCCAGCAGTGCCGTCCTTATAAGCAATCAGCCCCAGCATTTT,CASSAVLISNQPQHF
.,TRBV7-9,TRBJ1-1,TGTGCCAGCAGCTTAGTTGGTATGAACACTGAAGCTTTCTTT,CASSLVGMNTEAFF
.,TRBV6-5,TRBJ2-7,TGTGCCAGCAGCCGGGGTACCCCGGGCGAGCAGTACTTC,CASSRGTPGEQYF
.,TRBV29-1,TRBJ2-1,TGCAGCGCCTTGACAGAGATGTACAATGAGCAGTTCTTC,CSALTEMYNEQFF
.,TRBV7-2,TRBJ1-1,TGTGCCAGCAGCCTTAGGACCACAGGGGAAGCTTTCTTT,CASSLRTTGEAFF
.,TRBV7-2,TRBJ2-1,TGTGCCAGCAGCTTATTTGGGGCCGTGGGGGATGAGCAGTTCTTC,CASSLFGAVGDEQFF